The TCR beta chain under discussion was sequenced for a study of lymphopenia after photon versus proton radiotherapy. Germline V gene lookup returns CDR1 SGDLS and CDR2 YYNGEE. V was pared by 2 bases and J by 8 bases, with 17 bases between. The CDR3 totals 15 residues. The table lists this clone with a count of one. The target antigen is unknown. Broader study findings: Relative stability marked proton patients; photon patients lost diversity and naive cells. Post-nadir diversity loss with photons came from oligoclonal expansion, particularly CD8+ Temra cells. Better survival with proton therapy was suggested as possible, not demonstrated. In patients who died, overall survival fell as post-nadir TCR diversity dropped more.

Profiled with immunoSEQ multiplex PCR; TCRdb holds only in-frame clones, not every one. Of around 16,000 clones in the sample, around nine tenths were seen once. Sequenced here: peripheral blood, sampled from a patient treated with proton-based radiotherapy. The receptor was isolated from a woman in her sixties or seventies with cholangiocarcinoma. Some clones in this sample may be carry-over from other donors' samples. V and J are TRBV9 and TRBJ1-3; possibly TRBD1 for D (5 bases). For the CDR3, the DNA is TGTGCCAGCAGCGTCTTTTACGGGGACGGGGACACCATATATTTT. Its translation is CASSVFYGDGDTIYF.